These 15 T cell receptor beta chains were sequenced from one sample in a study of T-cell memory formation after mild COVID-19. MiXCR, run by TCRdb on the 5' RACE reads, gives a single entry per CDR3 protein. The repertoire holds around 200,000 distinct CDR3 sequences, with roughly a tenth as singletons. Material: PBMCs or a T cell subset sorted from them (not recorded which). The receptors originated from a man between 18 and 35 years old who had mild COVID-19 (a few samples of this study predate the infection). Cell type and time point are not known.

This clonotype has a handful of counts. This chain connects TRBV10-2 to TRBJ1-1, with TRBD1 matching over 10 bases. Germline V gene sequence: CDR1 WSHSY, CDR2 SAAADI. This CDR3 comprises 15 residues. V dropped 6 bases and J dropped 10; count of bases not matched to a gene: 14. CDR3 sequence (DNA): TGCGCCAGCAGGGATACCGGGACAGGGGTACCCGCAGCTTTCTTT. Amino acid sequence: CASRDTGTGVPAAFF.

There are many counts of this clonotype. This chain connects TRBV7-8 to TRBJ2-5, with 8 bases aligning to TRBD2. Per germline, CDR1 SGHVS and CDR2 FQNEAQ. The CDR3 loop spans 16 amino acids. Trimming removed 4 bases from V and 5 bases from J; junction bases left unmatched: 12. The DNA of the CDR3 is TGTGCCAGCAGCTGGGAGCCGGGACGCGGGGGGGAGACCCAGTACTTC. This sequence encodes CASSWEPGRGGETQYF.

This rearrangement joins TRBV6-2 or TRBV6-3 to TRBJ2-7; the D is unclear. Germline CDR1 reads MNHEY; CDR2 reads SVGEGT. This CDR3 is 13 amino acids long. Trimming pared 4 bases from V and 0 bases from J, leaving 7 bases between. CDR3 residues: CASSSVNSYEQYV. The CDR3 DNA reads as TGTGCCAGCAGTTCGGTGAACTCCTACGAGCAGTACGTC.

This clonotype appeared a few times. V and J are TRBV20-1 and TRBJ1-1; D uncertain. Trimming took 0 bases from V and 11 from J, leaving 16 bases between them. The CDR3 runs to 13 residues. Per the germline V gene, CDR1 is DFQATT and CDR2 is SNEGSKA (reference sequence). CDR3 in amino acids: CSARDTVRPPAFF. In DNA, the CDR3 is TGCAGTGCTAGAGATACAGTCCGACCCCCTGCTTTCTTT.

V gene TRBV7-6 combines with J gene TRBJ1-1; no clear D gene. Germline CDR1 and CDR2: SGHVS and FNYEAQ. The CDR3 contains 12 residues. Trimming took 5 bases from V and 4 from J, leaving 8 bases between them. In DNA form, the CDR3 reads TGTGCCAGCAGCCAGTTACTCACTGAAGCTTTCTTT. Protein product: CASSQLLTEAFF.

This clonotype has a count of ten or more. V and J are TRBV12-3 or TRBV12-4 and TRBJ1-1; D is uncertain. V lost 5 bases and J lost 3, with 13 bases in between. The CDR3 runs to 14 residues. The CDR3 here is CASSPEVSYTEAFF. In DNA form, the CDR3 reads TGTGCCAGCAGTCCTGAGGTGTCTTACACTGAAGCTTTCTTT.

This clonotype was seen more than once but under ten times. The chain has TRBV6-6 and TRBJ2-1; 10 positions match TRBD1. Germline CDR1 reads MNHNY; CDR2 reads SVGAGI (reference sequence). This CDR3 region has 18 residues. The ends lost 5 bases at V and 0 bases at J; junction bases unmatched: 10. CDR3 sequence: CASSRDRGSLSSYNEQFF. CDR3 sequence (DNA): TGTGCCAGCAGTAGGGACAGGGGATCACTGAGCTCCTACAATGAGCAGTTCTTC.

This clonotype has ten or more counts. The CDR3 loop is CASSPGKLAGDQETQYF. The CDR3 coding sequence is TGTGCCAGCAGTCCGGGGAAGCTAGCGGGGGACCAAGAGACCCAGTACTTC. The chain joins TRBV5-4 to TRBJ2-5, with TRBD2 identical over 10 bases. The CDR3 totals 17 residues. The germline V gene encodes CDR1 SGHNT and CDR2 YYREEE (reference sequence). With V trimmed by 5 bases and J by 0 bases, 10 bases remained unmatched.

This chain links TRBV5-1 with TRBJ1-1, with 9 bases lining up with TRBD1. The V and J ends lost 5 bases and 1 base, in that order; junction bases with no gene match: 18. CDR1 SGHRS and CDR2 YFSETQ come from the germline V gene. This CDR3 is built from 19 residues. CDR3 protein: CASSFSRDRVGPKNTEAFF. Here the CDR3 DNA reads TGCGCCAGCAGTTTTTCCCGGGACAGGGTGGGTCCCAAGAACACTGAAGCTTTCTTT.

This clonotype occurred many times. This chain connects TRBV12-3 or TRBV12-4 to TRBJ2-2, with TRBD2 identical over 9 bases. CDR3 length: 14 residues. V lost 5 bases, J lost 4 bases, and 2 bases stayed unmatched. The CDR3 protein is CASSLLAGTGELFF. CDR3 coding DNA: TGTGCCAGCAGTCTACTAGCGGGCACCGGGGAGCTGTTTTTT.

This clonotype was seen a single time. The gene calls are TRBV4-3 and TRBJ2-3, with 7 bases identical to TRBD1. CDR1 is LGHNA and CDR2 is YSLEER in the germline V gene. The CDR3 contains 15 residues. The J segment lost 5 bases and the V segment lost 1 base, leaving 6 bases of the junction unmatched. The CDR3 DNA sequence: TGCGCCAGCAGCCAAGGGGCAGGGGGTATAGATACGCAGTATTTT. This translates into CASSQGAGGIDTQYF.

Here the CDR3 DNA reads TGTGCCATCAGTGAGGGGGCGGGCGGCTACACCTTC. It is translated as CAISEGAGGYTF. This sequence joins TRBV10-3 and TRBJ1-2, with D possibly matching TRBD1 (5 bases). In germline, CDR1 is ENHRY, CDR2 SYGVKD. CDR3 length equals 12 residues. Trimming took off 2 bases at V and 8 bases at J, with 9 bases between the two ends.

Only a few counts were recorded for this clonotype. CDR3 amino acids: CASSFQGARYNEQFF. The CDR3 DNA reads as TGTGCCAGCAGCTTCCAGGGGGCGCGGTACAATGAGCAGTTCTTC. This chain links TRBV7-8 with TRBJ2-1, with 8 bases matching TRBD1. The CDR3 contains 15 residues. The junction had 5 bases not matched to a gene; V was cut back by 3 bases and J by 4 bases. Per the germline V gene, CDR1 is SGHVS and CDR2 is FQNEAQ.

This clonotype has only a few counts. The CDR3 protein is CSAVKGLDTQYF. The CDR3 DNA follows: TGCAGTGCTGTTAAGGGGTTGGATACGCAGTATTTT. This rearrangement joins TRBV20-1 to TRBJ2-3; weak D call: TRBD1 (5 bases). The CDR3 is 12 amino acids. Deletions cut 5 bases from V and 6 bases from J, with 12 bases between. The V gene's germline CDR1 is DFQATT and CDR2 SNEGSKA (reference sequence).

The rearrangement uses TRBV7-9 and TRBJ1-3; D gene ambiguous. Germline CDR1 reads SEHNR; CDR2 reads FQNEAQ (reference sequence). The CDR3 runs 16 residues. Between the trimmed V and J ends, which lost 3 bases and 0 bases, there was a span of 12 bases. The CDR3 nucleotides read TGTGCCAGCAGCTTGTCAGTCAGTCACTCTGGAAACACCATATATTTT. This encodes CASSLSVSHSGNTIYF.